These 12 T cell receptor beta chains originate from one sample sequenced in a study of blood T cell repertoires in COVID-19. Data came from immunoSEQ multiplex PCR; TCRdb stores just in-frame clones and leaves some out. The sample carries some 250,000 clones, over 75% recorded once. Sample: peripheral blood. Source of these receptors: a human donor in a cohort sampled during active COVID-19.

The chain has TRBV28 and TRBJ1-5, with D tentatively TRBD1 (5 bases). Germline lookup yields CDR1 MDHEN and CDR2 SYDVKM. CDR3 size: 15 residues. V was cut by 6 bases and J by 0 bases, with 12 bases left in between. CDR3 residues: CASSHDRYSNQPQHF. In nucleotides, the CDR3 is TGTGCCAGCAGCCACGACAGATATAGCAATCAGCCCCAGCATTTT.

In this sample, this clone turned up once. The chain couples TRBV19 to TRBJ2-3; D not resolved. This CDR3 comprises 13 residues. CDR1 is LNHDA, CDR2 SQIVND, per germline (reference sequence). The V end was cut by 6 bases, the J end by 0 bases, with 7 bases between. The CDR3 DNA follows: TGTGCCAGTAGCATACAGAGCACAGATACGCAGTATTTT. Translating it yields CASSIQSTDTQYF.

The CDR3 sequence: CASRGDRGLQGTQYF. CDR3 DNA sequence: TGTGCCAGCAGGGGGGACAGGGGATTGCAGGGGACCCAGTACTTC. The genes are TRBV2 and TRBJ2-5; 10 nucleotides agree with TRBD1. Germline assignment: CDR1 SNHLY and CDR2 FYNNEI. Unmatched junction bases numbered 11, after V lost 6 bases and J lost 7 bases. This CDR3 has 15 residues.

The CDR3 sequence is CASSGMGGNSPLHF. The CDR3 region has the DNA TGTGCCAGCAGCGGTATGGGGGGAAATTCACCCCTCCACTTT. V usage is TRBV3-1 (or the pseudogene TRBV3-2) and J usage is TRBJ1-6, with a weak D call TRBD1 (5 bases). CDR3 length: 14 amino acids. Germline CDR1 is LGHDT and CDR2 is YNNKEL (reference sequence). Trimming removed 5 bases from V and 7 bases from J, with 12 bases in between.

CDR3 in amino acids: CASRMGATEAFF. DNA for the CDR3: TGTGCCAGCAGGATGGGGGCCACTGAAGCTTTCTTT. The V and J genes are TRBV6-5 and TRBJ1-1; D might be TRBD1 (6 bases). Trimming removed 6 bases from V and 4 bases from J, with 9 bases in between. The CDR3 extends over 12 amino acids. Germline CDR1 and CDR2: MNHEY and SVGAGI.

This chain links TRBV5-1 with TRBJ2-7; 7 bases are a match to TRBD2. This CDR3 region has 14 residues. Germline CDR1 is SGHRS and CDR2 is YFSETQ. V was pared by 0 bases and J by 3 bases, with 3 bases of the junction left unmatched. CDR3 bases: TGCGCCAGCAGCTTGGCCGGGGGGAACTACGAGCAGTACTTC. Amino acid sequence: CASSLAGGNYEQYF.

This clone was observed a handful of times. The J gene is TRBJ1-2, the V gene TRBV3-1 (or the pseudogene TRBV3-2); 9 bases are a match to TRBD1. This CDR3 has 15 amino acids. CDR1 and CDR2 from the germline V gene are LGHDT and YNNKEL (reference sequence). After removal of 8 bases from V and 5 bases from J, the junction contained 12 bases not matched to a gene. CDR3 in DNA: TGTGCCAGCTCCCCCACAGGGGGCCGGGGATATGGCTACACCTTC. Its protein is CASSPTGGRGYGYTF.

There are a few counts of this clone. The rearrangement joins TRBV4-1 to TRBJ2-7, with 10 nucleotides matching TRBD2. The V gene's germline CDR1 is MGHRA and CDR2 YSYEKL. V was pared by 0 bases and J by 4 bases, with 6 bases of the junction left unmatched. This CDR3 region has 16 residues. CDR3 residues: CASSQEGASGSYEQYF. DNA of the CDR3: TGCGCCAGCAGCCAAGAAGGGGCTAGCGGGAGTTACGAGCAGTACTTC.

V gene TRBV2 combines with J gene TRBJ1-2; D may be TRBD1 (6 bases). Germline lookup yields CDR1 SNHLY and CDR2 FYNNEI. The CDR3 has 12 amino acids. The V and J ends lost 5 bases and 4 bases respectively, with 8 bases between them. Here the CDR3 reads CASSWTVYGYTF. CDR3 DNA: TGTGCCAGCAGTTGGACAGTCTATGGCTACACCTTC.

This rearrangement joins TRBV12-3 or TRBV12-4 to TRBJ2-1; unclear D gene. The CDR3 is 12 amino acids. The V end lost 5 bases, the J end lost 7 bases, and 9 bases lay between the germline ends. Written as DNA, the CDR3 is TGTGCCAGCAGTCCCTGGAGAAATGAGCAGTTCTTC. The encoded protein is CASSPWRNEQFF.

V and J are TRBV6-5 and TRBJ1-1; tentatively, D is TRBD1 (6 bases). Germline lookup yields CDR1 MNHEY and CDR2 SVGAGI. This CDR3 region has 15 residues. Trimming left V 7 bases short and J 1 base short, with 16 bases between. CDR3 in amino acids: CASTTPTGQNTEAFF. The CDR3 coding sequence is TGTGCCAGCACCACACCGACAGGCCAGAACACTGAAGCTTTCTTT.

The chain links TRBV30 to TRBJ2-7, with 8 nucleotides matching TRBD2. Trimming cost V 2 bases and J 3 bases; bases outside gene matches: 6. The CDR3 spans 14 residues. Germline loops: CDR1 GTSNPN, CDR2 SVGIG (reference sequence). CDR3 sequence: CAWSSPGLDYEQYF. Written as DNA, the CDR3 is TGTGCCTGGAGTTCCCCGGGACTAGACTACGAGCAGTACTTC.